One and the same sample provided the 20 T cell receptor beta chains below, sequenced in a study of cytomegalovirus exposure and HLA in healthy donors. Amplification used 60 Vbeta primers and 13 Jbeta primers. Some clones are missing from TCRdb's copy, which holds only in-frame ones; the method was immunoSEQ multiplex PCR. The sample lists 90,000 to 120,000 clones, over 75% occurring once. The sequencing input was PBMCs. The receptors come from a man aged 25 to 40 in good health and CMV-seronegative.

This rearrangement joins TRBV30 to TRBJ2-3; 9 nucleotides line up with TRBD2. The V segment lost 2 bases and the J segment 5 bases; nucleotides outside the gene matches: 5. The CDR3 length is 14 residues. CDR1 GTSNPN and CDR2 SVGIG come from the germline V gene (reference sequence). The CDR3 here is CAWSWTSVRDTQYF. The CDR3 DNA sequence: TGTGCCTGGAGTTGGACTAGCGTTAGAGATACGCAGTATTTT.

This clone was seen more than once but under ten times. The V call is TRBV4-2, the J call TRBJ2-4, with D hard to call. Germline loops: CDR1 LGHNA, CDR2 YNFKEQ. Deletions cut 4 bases from V and 5 bases from J, with 9 bases between. The CDR3 sequence is 13 residues long. The CDR3 nucleotides read TGTGCCAGCAGCCGAACCGGTGAAAACATTCAGTACTTC. It is translated as CASSRTGENIQYF.

The chain links TRBV18 to TRBJ2-7; 7 bases are a match to TRBD2. This CDR3 has 13 amino acids. After removal of 3 bases from V and 4 bases from J, the junction contained 3 bases not matched to a gene. Germline V gives CDR1 KGHSH, CDR2 LQKENI. The CDR3 reads CASSPGGSYEQYF. In DNA form, the CDR3 reads TGTGCCAGCTCACCGGGGGGGTCGTACGAGCAGTACTTC.

The V and J genes are TRBV15 and TRBJ1-1; 7 nucleotides line up with TRBD1. The CDR3 consists of 15 residues. The V gene's germline CDR1 is LNHNV and CDR2 YYDKDF (reference sequence). V lost 6 bases and J lost 4; bases outside the gene matches: 11. CDR3 sequence reads: CATSPPRGSGTEAFF. CDR3 coding DNA: TGTGCCACCAGTCCCCCCAGGGGGTCGGGCACTGAAGCTTTCTTT.

The V and J genes are TRBV2 and TRBJ2-5, with a weak D call TRBD2 (7 bases). This CDR3 region has 16 residues. From germline, CDR1 is SNHLY and CDR2 FYNNEI. Trimming took 5 bases from V and 1 from J, leaving 17 bases between them. In DNA form, the CDR3 reads TGTGCCAGCAGTAAGGGGGGGGCCTCCGCCCAAGAGACCCAGTACTTC. Its protein product is CASSKGGASAQETQYF.

The chain combines TRBV23-1 with TRBJ2-7, with 10 bases matching TRBD1. TRBV23-1 carries the ORF label, with uncertain function. Trimming cost V 0 bases and J 4 bases; bases outside gene matches: 6. The CDR3 has 16 amino acids. CDR3 region: CASSQSWGQGFYEQYF. The CDR3, as DNA: TGCGCCAGCAGTCAATCTTGGGGACAGGGGTTTTACGAGCAGTACTTC.

In this sample, this clone turned up a few times. This specimen includes other DNA sequences encoding the same CDR3. The rearrangement links TRBV4-2 to TRBJ2-3; 9 bases agree with TRBD2. The CDR3 runs 15 residues. The J segment lost 2 bases and the V segment lost 1 base, leaving 1 base of the junction unmatched. CDR1 and CDR2 from the germline V gene are LGHNA and YNFKEQ. In DNA form, the CDR3 reads TGTGCCAGCAGCCAAGGGACTAGCGACACAGATACGCAGTATTTT. This codes for CASSQGTSDTDTQYF.

This clone was observed once. This sequence joins TRBV29-1 and TRBJ1-2, with D possibly being TRBD1 (6 bases). V gave up 1 base and J gave up 6 bases, with 9 bases separating them. CDR1 and CDR2 from the germline V gene are SQVTM and ANQGSEA. This CDR3 has 12 residues. The CDR3 protein is CSVEVRGHGYTF. The CDR3 DNA sequence: TGCAGCGTTGAAGTCAGGGGCCATGGCTACACCTTC.

The genes are TRBV5-6 and TRBJ1-5; D is unresolved. The ends were cut back, 1 base at V and 6 bases at J, with 5 bases in the middle. The CDR3 spans 12 residues. The germline gives CDR1 SGHDT, CDR2 YYEEEE. For the CDR3, the DNA is TGTGCCAGCAGCTTGTTGGCTCAGCCCCAGCATTTT. Translated, it gives CASSLLAQPQHF.

The rearrangement joins TRBV5-1 to TRBJ1-1, with D uncertain. The germline CDR1 and CDR2 sequences are SGHRS and YFSETQ. This CDR3 has 17 amino acids. V was trimmed by 3 bases and J by 4 bases, leaving 22 bases between them. CDR3 amino acids: CASSSSYREGGSTEAFF. The CDR3, as DNA: TGCGCCAGCAGCTCGTCTTACCGGGAAGGCGGCAGCACTGAAGCTTTCTTT.

The chain employs TRBV9 and TRBJ1-4; D possibly corresponds to TRBD1 (6 bases). CDR3 length: 12 amino acids. V gave up 4 bases and J gave up 7 bases, with 8 bases separating them. Germline-derived CDR1 and CDR2 are SGDLS and YYNGEE. CDR3 sequence (DNA): TGTGCCAGCAGCACACAGGGTGAAAAACTGTTTTTT. Protein product: CASSTQGEKLFF.

This chain joins TRBV19 and TRBJ2-7, with 13 bases fitting TRBD2. V lost 5 bases to trimming and J lost 3 bases; unmatched junction nucleotides: 4. This CDR3 is built from 15 residues. Germline V gene data show CDR1 as LNHDA and CDR2 as SQIVND (reference sequence). This CDR3 reads CASSLGTSGIYEQYF. CDR3 nucleotides: TGTGCCAGTAGTCTCGGGACTAGCGGGATCTACGAGCAGTACTTC.

The rearrangement links TRBV6-1 to TRBJ2-1, with 8 nucleotides matching TRBD1. Germline V CDR1 and CDR2: MNHNS, SASEGT. Germline trimming cut 4 bases from V and 8 bases from J; bases unmatched to any gene: 22. The CDR3 has 19 amino acids. CDR3 loop: CASSAQGAQPSSLFYEQFF. CDR3 sequence (DNA): TGTGCCAGCAGTGCGCAGGGGGCGCAACCCTCGTCCCTTTTCTATGAGCAGTTCTTC.

V is TRBV30 and J is TRBJ2-5; 7 bases map to TRBD2. The CDR3 has 12 amino acids. In germline, CDR1 is GTSNPN, CDR2 SVGIG (reference sequence). With V trimmed by 3 bases and J by 7 bases, 5 bases remained unmatched. The CDR3 nucleotides are TGTGCCTGGAGCCCGGGGGAGGGGACCCAGTACTTC. Translation gives CAWSPGEGTQYF. Combining the CDR3 with reference TRBV30 and TRBJ2-5 gives the whole variable domain SQTIHQWPATLVQPVGSPLSLECTVEGTSNPNLYWYRQAAGRGLQLLFYSVGIGQISSEVPQNLSASRPQDRQFILSSKKLLLSDSGFYLCAWSPGEGTQYFGPGTRLLVL.

The rearrangement links TRBV9 to TRBJ2-1, with 11 bases identical to TRBD2. The V and J ends lost 3 bases and 8 bases, in that order; junction bases with no gene match: 7. CDR3 length: 15 amino acids. Germline CDR1 is SGDLS and CDR2 is YYNGEE. The CDR3 bases are TGTGCCAGCAGCGAGCGTAGCGGGGGGGACTATGAGCAGTTCTTC. This translates into CASSERSGGDYEQFF. The variable domain in full, with the rest retrieved from reference TRBV9 and TRBJ2-1, is DSGVTQTPKHLITATGQRVTLRCSPRSGDLSVYWYQQSLDQGLQFLIQYYNGEERAKGNILERFSAQQFPDLHSELNLSSLELGDSALYFCASSERSGGDYEQFFGPGTRLTVL.

This sequence joins TRBV14 and TRBJ2-1, with D perhaps TRBD1 (6 bases). V was trimmed by 0 bases and J by 0 bases, leaving 9 bases between them. CDR3 length: 16 amino acids. CDR1 is SGHDN and CDR2 is FVKESK in the germline V gene. The CDR3 reads CASSQEWGHSYNEQFF. The CDR3 DNA follows: TGTGCCAGCAGCCAAGAGTGGGGACACTCCTACAATGAGCAGTTCTTC.

This clone was picked up one time. The V call is TRBV9, the J call TRBJ2-3; tentatively, D is TRBD1 (6 bases). This CDR3 is built from 15 residues. Trimming pared 4 bases from V and 2 bases from J, leaving 14 bases between. Germline lookup yields CDR1 SGDLS and CDR2 YYNGEE. The chain's CDR3 is CASSQDGDNTDTQYF. Written as DNA, the CDR3 is TGTGCCAGCAGCCAGGACGGGGACAACACAGATACGCAGTATTTT.

The chain is built from TRBV5-1 and TRBJ1-5; no clear D. Germline loops: CDR1 SGHRS, CDR2 YFSETQ. CDR3 size: 13 residues. V lost 2 bases and J lost 5, with 8 bases in between. CDR3 sequence reads: CASSFLSDQPQHF. The CDR3 coding sequence is TGCGCCAGCAGCTTCCTTTCGGATCAGCCCCAGCATTTT.

This clone was observed a few times. The chain is built from TRBV7-9 and TRBJ2-7; D possibly corresponds to TRBD1 (7 bases). The V gene's germline CDR1 is SEHNR and CDR2 FQNEAQ (reference sequence). V shed 7 bases and J shed 4 bases, with 17 bases lying between them. The CDR3 has 14 amino acids. CDR3 region: CASNVAGGLYEQYF. DNA for the CDR3: TGTGCCAGCAATGTGGCAGGGGGACTTTACGAGCAGTACTTC.

This chain links TRBV5-1 with TRBJ2-7, with D perhaps matching TRBD1 (6 bases). The CDR3 totals 15 residues. Trimming removed 4 bases at V and 1 base at J, with 15 bases between. Germline V gives CDR1 SGHRS, CDR2 YFSETQ. The DNA for the CDR3 is TGCGCCAGCAGCCCGACCGGGACACTATCCTACGAGCAGTACTTC. It is translated as CASSPTGTLSYEQYF.